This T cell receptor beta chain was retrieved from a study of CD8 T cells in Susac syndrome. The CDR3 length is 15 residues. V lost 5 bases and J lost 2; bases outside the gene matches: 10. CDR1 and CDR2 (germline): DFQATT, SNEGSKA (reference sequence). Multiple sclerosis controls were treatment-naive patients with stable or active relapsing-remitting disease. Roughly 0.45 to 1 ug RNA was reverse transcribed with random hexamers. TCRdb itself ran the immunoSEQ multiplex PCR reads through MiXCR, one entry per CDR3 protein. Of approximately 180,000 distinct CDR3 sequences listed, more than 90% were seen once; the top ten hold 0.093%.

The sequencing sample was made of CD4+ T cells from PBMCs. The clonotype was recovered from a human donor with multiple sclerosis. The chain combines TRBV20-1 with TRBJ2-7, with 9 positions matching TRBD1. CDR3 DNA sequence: TGCAGTGCTGCGACCACCGGGACAGGGACCTACGAGCAGTACTTC. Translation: CSAATTGTGTYEQYF.